The 29 T cell receptor beta chains listed next were all sequenced from one sample in a study of blood T cell repertoires in COVID-19 (TCRdb year 2020). The library was obtained by the immunoSEQ multiplex PCR assay. What TCRdb holds here is the immuneACCESS table cut down to in-frame rearrangements. Part of the clones is not present; checked against another copy, under half of the missing clones reflect an unresolved V gene, and the others are unexplained. The sample contains around 81,000 clones, approximately 85% of them found a single time. The top ten clones comprise around 6.6% of the sample. The specimen sequenced was peripheral blood. These receptors came from a man in his sixties or seventies with acute or convalescent COVID-19.

The chain recombines TRBV19 with TRBJ2-3, with 7 bases identical to TRBD2. Per germline, CDR1 LNHDA and CDR2 SQIVND (reference sequence). After removal of 7 bases from V and 4 bases from J, the junction contained 2 bases not matched to a gene. The CDR3 consists of 12 residues. The CDR3 nucleotides read TGTGCCAGTAAGGGAGGGCCAGATACGCAGTATTTT. Encoded protein: CASKGGPDTQYF.

This chain joins TRBV24-1 and TRBJ1-4; 7 bases match TRBD1. CDR1 KGHDR and CDR2 SFDVKD come from the germline V gene. The CDR3 sequence is 15 residues long. The V and J ends lost 3 bases and 7 bases, in that order; junction bases with no gene match: 7. CDR3 loop: CATSDTSQGGEKLFF. CDR3 coding DNA: TGTGCCACCAGTGATACCAGCCAGGGGGGTGAAAAACTGTTTTTT.

The V call is TRBV2, the J call TRBJ2-5; possible D gene TRBD2, 5 bases. Looked up from germline, CDR1 is SNHLY and CDR2 is FYNNEI. Trimming left V 6 bases short and J 4 bases short, with 21 bases between. This CDR3 spans 16 amino acids. The CDR3 coding sequence is TGTGCCAGCAGGATGGAACGGGGAATTGTCGGAGAGACCCAGTACTTC. Its protein is CASRMERGIVGETQYF.

The chain uses TRBV24-1 and TRBJ1-5; 9 nucleotides align to TRBD1. V was pared by 4 bases and J by 8 bases, with 8 bases of the junction left unmatched. The CDR3 runs 15 residues. Germline assignment: CDR1 KGHDR and CDR2 SFDVKD. The CDR3 DNA sequence: TGTGCCACCAGTGACCCCGGGACAGGGAACGAGCCCCAGCATTTT. Translation gives CATSDPGTGNEPQHF.

The chain has TRBV15 and TRBJ1-4; 11 nucleotides align to TRBD1. The ends lost 4 bases at V and 2 bases at J; junction bases unmatched: 9. CDR3 length: 18 amino acids. Germline CDR1 and CDR2: LNHNV and YYDKDF (reference sequence). The CDR3 protein is CATSTDRTGGFTNEKLFF. CDR3 DNA sequence: TGTGCCACCAGCACTGATCGGACAGGGGGCTTCACTAATGAAAAACTGTTTTTT. The variable domain in full, with the rest retrieved from reference TRBV15 and TRBJ1-4, is DAMVIQNPRYQVTQFGKPVTLSCSQTLNHNVMYWYQQKSSQAPKLLFHYYDKDFNNEADTPDNFQSRRPNTSFCFLDIRSPGLGDTAMYLCATSTDRTGGFTNEKLFFGSGTQLSVL.

The V and J genes are TRBV7-6 and TRBJ2-5, with D maybe TRBD2 (7 bases). CDR1 and CDR2 (germline): SGHVS, FNYEAQ. This CDR3 is built from 15 residues. Trimming removed 5 bases at V and 1 base at J, with 14 bases between. This chain's CDR3 is CASSPSRGAQETQYF. The CDR3 nucleotides are TGTGCCAGCAGCCCTAGCCGGGGGGCCCAAGAGACCCAGTACTTC.

The chain combines TRBV7-9 with TRBJ2-1, with 7 positions matching TRBD2. Germline trimming cut 5 bases from V and 9 bases from J; bases unmatched to any gene: 7. This CDR3 comprises 13 residues. From germline, CDR1 is SEHNR and CDR2 FQNEAQ (reference sequence). CDR3 DNA: TGTGCCAGCAGCCTACTAGCGTGGGGTGAGCAGTTCTTC. Translating gives CASSLLAWGEQFF.

The gene calls are TRBV10-3 and TRBJ1-5; D unclear. The CDR3 runs 15 residues. CDR1 is ENHRY, CDR2 SYGVKD, per germline. The V end lost 0 bases, the J end lost 0 bases, and 6 bases lay between the germline ends. The CDR3 bases are TGTGCCATCAGTGAGTCCGGGGATAGCAATCAGCCCCAGCATTTT. It codes for CAISESGDSNQPQHF.

V gene TRBV5-1 combines with J gene TRBJ1-2; TRBD1 matches 11 bases. The CDR3 extends over 14 amino acids. The junction had 5 bases not matched to a gene; V was cut back by 7 bases and J by 3 bases. CDR1 is SGHRS and CDR2 is YFSETQ in the germline V gene. The DNA for the CDR3 is TGCGCCAGCGGCCGGGACAGGGGGGACTATGGCTACACCTTC. Translation gives CASGRDRGDYGYTF. Variable domain in full (rest from reference TRBV5-1 and TRBJ1-2): KAGVTQTPRYLIKTRGQQVTLSCSPISGHRSVSWYQQTPGQGLQFLFEYFSETQRNKGNFPGRFSGRQFSNSRSEMNVSTLELGDSALYLCASGRDRGDYGYTFGSGTRLTVV.

V and J are TRBV19 and TRBJ2-7; TRBD2 might be the D (5 bases). Trimming pared 3 bases from V and 1 base from J, leaving 10 bases between. The length of the CDR3 is 14 residues. Per the germline V gene, CDR1 is LNHDA and CDR2 is SQIVND (reference sequence). CDR3 sequence reads: CASSIIEGSYEQYF. CDR3 bases: TGTGCCAGTAGTATTATAGAGGGATCCTACGAGCAGTACTTC.

This sequence joins TRBV5-6 and TRBJ2-7; 10 bases map to TRBD1. Germline CDR1 SGHDT, CDR2 YYEEEE. There are 15 residues in the CDR3. V lost 3 bases, J lost 3 bases, and 6 bases stayed unmatched. The CDR3 is CASSWGQGKLYEQYF. The CDR3 nucleotides read TGTGCCAGCAGCTGGGGACAGGGGAAACTCTACGAGCAGTACTTC.

The genes are TRBV11-2 and TRBJ2-1, with TRBD2 as a possible D gene (6 bases). The CDR3 has 13 amino acids. Germline CDR1 is SGHAT and CDR2 is FQNNGV. V lost 3 bases, J lost 10 bases, and 13 bases lay in between. CDR3 sequence reads: CASSLQTSWEQFF. Here the CDR3 DNA reads TGTGCCAGCAGCTTGCAGACTAGTTGGGAGCAGTTCTTC.

The chain employs TRBV19 and TRBJ1-5; TRBD1 is a possible D gene (5 bases). The germline CDR1 and CDR2 sequences are LNHDA and SQIVND (reference sequence). V was trimmed by 3 bases and J by 7 bases, leaving 13 bases between them. This CDR3 contains 14 residues. CDR3 residues: CASSIARDRQPQHF. CDR3 DNA: TGTGCCAGTAGTATTGCCAGGGATAGGCAGCCCCAGCATTTT.

This chain connects TRBV21-1 to TRBJ2-7; the table calls TRBD1, which could not be checked here. TRBV21-1 is an annotated pseudogene. This CDR3 contains 14 residues. The CDR3 sequence: CASSKDSGYYEQYF. CDR3 bases: TGTGCCAGCAGCAAGGACAGCGGATACTACGAGCAGTACTTC.

This clone has just a few counts. The chain is built from TRBV7-2 and TRBJ1-2; TRBD1 matches 7 bases. J gave up 3 bases and V 5 bases, and 9 bases lay outside the gene matches. The CDR3 runs to 15 residues. Germline V gene data show CDR1 as SGHTA and CDR2 as FQGNSA. The CDR3 sequence is CASSPRQGAHYGYTF. CDR3 nucleotides: TGTGCCAGCAGCCCCCGACAGGGAGCGCACTATGGCTACACCTTC.

The CDR3 DNA follows: TGTGCCAGCAGTACCCGACAAGCCCTCCACTTT. Translation gives CASSTRQALHF. V and J are TRBV6-2 or TRBV6-3 and TRBJ1-6; D is unresolved. V dropped 5 bases and J dropped 14 bases, with 10 bases sitting between them. The CDR3 has 11 amino acids. Germline V gene lookup returns CDR1 MNHEY and CDR2 SVGEGT.

This sequence joins TRBV2 and TRBJ1-1, with 10 nucleotides matching TRBD1. CDR1 is SNHLY, CDR2 FYNNEI, per germline. The CDR3 runs to 16 residues. J was trimmed by 2 bases and V by 1 base; bases with no gene match: 4. The CDR3 loop reads CASSEVDRGLNTEAFF. CDR3 nucleotides: TGTGCCAGCAGTGAAGTCGACAGGGGGCTTAACACTGAAGCTTTCTTT.

This chain joins TRBV30 and TRBJ1-3; TRBD1 matches 9 bases. The V gene end was trimmed by 3 bases and the J gene end by 4 bases; junction bases not matched to a gene: 7. CDR1 and CDR2 from the germline V gene are GTSNPN and SVGIG (reference sequence). The CDR3 extends over 15 amino acids. CDR3 nucleotide sequence: TGTGCCTGGAGGGAACAGGGGGCGAGAGGAAACACCATATATTTT. Its protein product is CAWREQGARGNTIYF.

This clone has a single count. The rearrangement links TRBV6-5 to TRBJ1-4; TRBD1 matches 8 bases. This CDR3 comprises 14 residues. The ends lost 6 bases at V and 4 bases at J; junction bases unmatched: 4. CDR1 is MNHEY, CDR2 SVGAGI, per germline. The CDR3 spells CASSGDRLNEKLFF. The DNA for the CDR3 is TGTGCCAGCAGCGGGGACAGGCTTAATGAAAAACTGTTTTTT.

This clone was observed once. The CDR3 sequence: CASNGGAKDTEAFF. The CDR3 nucleotides read TGTGCCAGCAACGGAGGGGCCAAGGACACTGAAGCTTTCTTT. The chain combines TRBV9 with TRBJ1-1, with a weak D call TRBD1 (5 bases). V was cut by 6 bases and J by 3 bases, with 15 bases left in between. Per the germline V gene, CDR1 is SGDLS and CDR2 is YYNGEE. This CDR3 is 14 amino acids long. Using reference TRBV9 and TRBJ1-1 for the parts outside the CDR3, the full variable domain is DSGVTQTPKHLITATGQRVTLRCSPRSGDLSVYWYQQSLDQGLQFLIQYYNGEERAKGNILERFSAQQFPDLHSELNLSSLELGDSALYFCASNGGAKDTEAFFGQGTRLTVV.

The CDR3 region has the DNA TGTGCCAGCAGTTTCCTTATCGGGGAGCTGTTTTTT. Amino acid sequence: CASSFLIGELFF. The V call is TRBV12-3 or TRBV12-4, the J call TRBJ2-2; D is undetermined. The CDR3 is made up of 12 amino acids. The V end lost 3 bases, the J end lost 7 bases, and 6 bases lay between the germline ends.

This chain links TRBV15 with TRBJ2-4; D is possibly TRBD2 (6 bases). The germline V gene encodes CDR1 LNHNV and CDR2 YYDKDF (reference sequence). This CDR3 is 15 amino acids long. V lost 4 bases to trimming and J lost 1 base, with 11 bases between them. This CDR3 is CATSKRRDAKNIQYF. CDR3 coding DNA: TGTGCCACCAGCAAGAGGCGGGACGCCAAAAACATTCAGTACTTC.

The chain couples TRBV5-7 to TRBJ1-6; 10 bases match TRBD1. TRBV5-7 is an ORF; its function is uncertain. The CDR3 sequence is 16 residues long. Losses at the gene ends were 3 bases for V and 5 bases for J; bases not matched to a gene: 5. For the CDR3, the DNA is TGTGCCAGCAGCTCTAAAGGACAGGGGGATAATTCACCCCTCCACTTT. As protein: CASSSKGQGDNSPLHF.

This clone was detected a few times. The chain combines TRBV24-1 with TRBJ2-1; 11 bases map to TRBD2. The CDR3 contains 16 residues. The V and J ends lost 4 bases and 9 bases, in that order; junction bases with no gene match: 10. The germline gives CDR1 KGHDR, CDR2 SFDVKD. The CDR3 DNA reads as TGTGCCACCAGTGACCCCGCTAGCGGGGGGCGAAGTGAGCAGTTCTTC. Translated, it gives CATSDPASGGRSEQFF.

This clone was detected only once. The genes are TRBV2 and TRBJ1-3; 8 bases map to TRBD1. The CDR3 spans 16 residues. Germline-derived CDR1 and CDR2 are SNHLY and FYNNEI. Trimming removed 5 bases from V and 4 bases from J; junction bases left unmatched: 10. The CDR3 DNA is TGTGCCAGCAGTAAATCTGGACAGGGAGGCGGAAACACCATATATTTT. Protein: CASSKSGQGGGNTIYF.

This clone was seen only once. This chain uses TRBV5-1 with TRBJ2-3; 8 positions agree with TRBD2. Germline V gene lookup returns CDR1 SGHRS and CDR2 YFSETQ. CDR3 length: 16 residues. Unmatched junction bases numbered 7, after V lost 0 bases and J lost 4 bases. The CDR3 bases are TGCGCCAGCAGCTTGGGGTCGGGAGGGTGGCCAGATACGCAGTATTTT. This gives the protein CASSLGSGGWPDTQYF.

The chain recombines TRBV2 with TRBJ2-7; 7 bases are shared with TRBD1. The V segment lost 6 bases and the J segment 5 bases; nucleotides outside the gene matches: 7. CDR1 SNHLY and CDR2 FYNNEI come from the germline V gene. The CDR3 spans 13 residues. The CDR3 sequence is CASSYGTVDEQYF. DNA of the CDR3: TGTGCCAGCAGCTATGGGACAGTTGACGAGCAGTACTTC.

The chain links TRBV24-1 to TRBJ2-7; TRBD1 matches at 10 bases. Germline V gene sequence: CDR1 KGHDR, CDR2 SFDVKD. V was pared by 5 bases and J by 1 base, with 4 bases of the junction left unmatched. The length of the CDR3 is 15 residues. The CDR3 sequence: CATSGGGQGSYEQYF. The CDR3 DNA reads as TGTGCCACCAGTGGCGGGGGACAGGGGTCCTACGAGCAGTACTTC.

The chain combines TRBV6-6 with TRBJ1-4; no clear D. Germline CDR1 MNHNY, CDR2 SVGAGI (reference sequence). The CDR3 is 15 residues long. V was pared by 0 bases and J by 8 bases, with 13 bases between. As DNA, the CDR3 is TGTGCCAGCAGTTACTCGCGTCCCGGCGGAGAAAAACTGTTTTTT. Translation: CASSYSRPGGEKLFF.